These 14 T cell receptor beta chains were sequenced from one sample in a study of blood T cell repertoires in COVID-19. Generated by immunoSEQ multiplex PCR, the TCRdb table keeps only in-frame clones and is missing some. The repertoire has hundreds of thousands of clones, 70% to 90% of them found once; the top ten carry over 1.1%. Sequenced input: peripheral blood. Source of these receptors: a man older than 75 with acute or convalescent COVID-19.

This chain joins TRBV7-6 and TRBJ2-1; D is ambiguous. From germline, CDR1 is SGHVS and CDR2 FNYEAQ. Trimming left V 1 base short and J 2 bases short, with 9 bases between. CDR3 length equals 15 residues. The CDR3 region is CASSLGRGTYNEQFF. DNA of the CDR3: TGTGCCAGCAGCTTAGGGAGAGGTACCTACAATGAGCAGTTCTTC.

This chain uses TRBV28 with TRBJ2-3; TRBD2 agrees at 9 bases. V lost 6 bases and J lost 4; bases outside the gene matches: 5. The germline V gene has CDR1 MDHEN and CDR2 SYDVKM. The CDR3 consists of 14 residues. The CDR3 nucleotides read TGTGCCAGCAGGGCAGCGGGAGGCTCAGATACGCAGTATTTT. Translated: CASRAAGGSDTQYF.

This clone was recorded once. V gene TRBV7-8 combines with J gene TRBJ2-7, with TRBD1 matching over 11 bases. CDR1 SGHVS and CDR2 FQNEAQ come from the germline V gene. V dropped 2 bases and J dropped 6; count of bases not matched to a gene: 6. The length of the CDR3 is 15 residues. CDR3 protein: CASSLLGQGDSEQYF. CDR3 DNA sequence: TGTGCCAGCAGCTTATTGGGACAGGGGGATTCCGAGCAGTACTTC. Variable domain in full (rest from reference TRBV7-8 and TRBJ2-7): GAGVSQSPRYKVAKRGQDVALRCDPISGHVSLFWYQQALGQGPEFLTYFQNEAQLDKSGLPSDRFFAERPEGSVSTLKIQRTQQEDSAVYLCASSLLGQGDSEQYFGPGTRLTVT.

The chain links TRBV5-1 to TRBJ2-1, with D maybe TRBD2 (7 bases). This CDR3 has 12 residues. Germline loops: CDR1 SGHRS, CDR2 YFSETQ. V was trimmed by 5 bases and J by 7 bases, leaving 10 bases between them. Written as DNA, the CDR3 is TGCGCCAGCAGTGGGGGGGCGAATGAGCAGTTCTTC. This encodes CASSGGANEQFF.

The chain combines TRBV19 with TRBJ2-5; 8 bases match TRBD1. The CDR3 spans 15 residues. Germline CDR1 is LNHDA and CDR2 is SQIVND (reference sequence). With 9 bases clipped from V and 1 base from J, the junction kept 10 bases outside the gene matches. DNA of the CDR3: TGTGCCAGCTCGACAGGGGCGATCGTCCAAGAGACCCAGTACTTC. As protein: CASSTGAIVQETQYF.

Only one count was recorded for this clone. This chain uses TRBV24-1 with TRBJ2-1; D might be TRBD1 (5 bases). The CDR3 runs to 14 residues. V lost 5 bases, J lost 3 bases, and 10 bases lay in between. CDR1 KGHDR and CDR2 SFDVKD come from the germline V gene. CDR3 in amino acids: CATSGQPFYNEQFF. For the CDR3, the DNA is TGTGCCACCAGTGGACAGCCGTTCTACAATGAGCAGTTCTTC.

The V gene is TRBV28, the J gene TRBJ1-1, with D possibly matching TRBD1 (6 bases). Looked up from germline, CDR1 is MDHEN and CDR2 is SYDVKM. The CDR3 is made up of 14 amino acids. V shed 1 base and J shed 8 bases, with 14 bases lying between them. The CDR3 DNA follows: TGTGCCAGCAGTTTATTAGGTTATACAGGGGAAGCTTTCTTT. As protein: CASSLLGYTGEAFF.

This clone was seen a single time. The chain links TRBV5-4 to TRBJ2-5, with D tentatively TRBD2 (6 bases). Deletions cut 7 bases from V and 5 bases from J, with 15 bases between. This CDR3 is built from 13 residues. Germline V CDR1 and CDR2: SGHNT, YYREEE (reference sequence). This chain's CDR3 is CASGDGGFETQYF. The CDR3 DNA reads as TGTGCCAGCGGGGACGGAGGGTTTGAGACCCAGTACTTC. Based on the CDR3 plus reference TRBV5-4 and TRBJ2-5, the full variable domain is ETGVTQSPTHLIKTRGQQVTLRCSSQSGHNTVSWYQQALGQGPQFIFQYYREEENGRGNFPPRFSGLQFPNYSSELNVNALELDDSALYLCASGDGGFETQYFGPGTRLLVL.

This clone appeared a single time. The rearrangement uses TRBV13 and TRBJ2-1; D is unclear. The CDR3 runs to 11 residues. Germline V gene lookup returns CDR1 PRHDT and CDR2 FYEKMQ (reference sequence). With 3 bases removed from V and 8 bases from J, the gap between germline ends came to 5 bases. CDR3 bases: TGTGCCAGCAGCTTTACTGATGAGCAGTTCTTC. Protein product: CASSFTDEQFF.

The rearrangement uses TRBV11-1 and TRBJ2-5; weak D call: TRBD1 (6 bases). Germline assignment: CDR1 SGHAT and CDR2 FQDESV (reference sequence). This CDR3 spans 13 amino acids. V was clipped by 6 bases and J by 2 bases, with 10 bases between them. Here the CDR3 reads CASSRDRQETQYF. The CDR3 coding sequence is TGTGCCAGCAGTCGCGACAGGCAAGAGACCCAGTACTTC.

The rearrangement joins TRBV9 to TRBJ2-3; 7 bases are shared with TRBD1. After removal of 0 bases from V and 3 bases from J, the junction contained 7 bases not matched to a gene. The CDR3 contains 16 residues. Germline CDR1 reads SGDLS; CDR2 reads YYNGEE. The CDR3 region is CASSVVGGATTDTQYF. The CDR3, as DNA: TGTGCCAGCAGCGTAGTAGGGGGCGCTACGACAGATACGCAGTATTTT.

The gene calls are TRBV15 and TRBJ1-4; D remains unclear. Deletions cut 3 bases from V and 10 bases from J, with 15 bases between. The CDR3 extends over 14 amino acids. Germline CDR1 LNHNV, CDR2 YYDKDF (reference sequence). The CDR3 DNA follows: TGTGCCACCAGCAGTCAGGCGGACTCGGGAAAACTGTTTTTT. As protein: CATSSQADSGKLFF.

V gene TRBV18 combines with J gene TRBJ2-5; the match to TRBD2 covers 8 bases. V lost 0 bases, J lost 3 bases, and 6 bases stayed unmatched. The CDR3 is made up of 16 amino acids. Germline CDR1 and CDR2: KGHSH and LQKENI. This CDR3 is CASSPPGAGVKETQYF. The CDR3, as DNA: TGTGCCAGCTCACCACCCGGAGCGGGAGTGAAAGAGACCCAGTACTTC.

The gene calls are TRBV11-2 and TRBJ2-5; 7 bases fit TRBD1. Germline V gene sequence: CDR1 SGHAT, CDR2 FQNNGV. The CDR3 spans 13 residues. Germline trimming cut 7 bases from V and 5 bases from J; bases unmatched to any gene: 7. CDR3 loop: CASTLTGLETQYF. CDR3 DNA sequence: TGTGCCAGCACATTGACAGGGTTGGAGACCCAGTACTTC.